Below, 3 T cell receptor beta chains from the same sample are listed, as sequenced in a study of response to subunit inactivated influenza vaccine. TCRdb re-derived calls from the RT-PCR reads in MiXCR, one entry per CDR3 protein. The repertoire holds about 500,000 distinct CDR3 sequences, over 10% seen once, with approximately 14% in the top ten. The specimen comprised PBMCs from blood, sampled around seven weeks after vaccination. All receptors derive from a man in his forties or fifties who received an inactivated influenza vaccine.

Only a few counts were recorded for this clonotype. This chain connects TRBV5-4 to TRBJ1-2; 8 bases agree with TRBD1. CDR3 length: 15 residues. Germline-derived CDR1 and CDR2 are SGHNT and YYREEE (reference sequence). Germline trimming cut 4 bases from V and 5 bases from J; bases unmatched to any gene: 10. CDR3 protein: CASSGGQGGGYGYTF. CDR3 DNA: TGTGCCAGCAGCGGTGGACAGGGAGGGGGTTATGGCTACACCTTC.

The CDR3 region is CASSYSRLAERGNEQFF. CDR3 DNA: TGTGCCAGCAGTTACTCGAGACTAGCGGAGAGGGGGAATGAGCAGTTCTTC. V and J are TRBV6-5 and TRBJ2-1, with 9 nucleotides matching TRBD2. The CDR3 loop spans 17 amino acids. Losses at the gene ends were 0 bases for V and 7 bases for J; bases not matched to a gene: 10. Germline V gene lookup returns CDR1 MNHEY and CDR2 SVGAGI.

This clonotype has just a few counts. The rearrangement joins TRBV12-3 or TRBV12-4 to TRBJ2-1, with 9 positions matching TRBD1. Germline trimming cut 6 bases from V and 4 bases from J; bases unmatched to any gene: 10. The CDR3 totals 16 residues. The CDR3 region has the DNA TGTGCCAGCAGCCAAACGGACAGGGGTTGGTACAATGAGCAGTTCTTC. Residues: CASSQTDRGWYNEQFF.